The present T cell receptor beta chain was sequenced within a study of blood T cell repertoires in COVID-19. Turning to the study itself: The origin of the acute and convalescent COVID-19 samples was the United States, Italy and Spain. Sources were T cells, B-cell-depleted T cells, or PBMCs; the material itself was cDNA or gDNA.

How the authors handled the data: Amplification from reference gene primers served as the basis for estimated nucleated cell counts. Sequencing used immunoSEQ multiplex PCR; TCRdb keeps in-frame clones, though not all of them. For V, J and clone size, that table is used; D and trimming come from the DNA. This table holds 450,000 to 500,000 clones, roughly 85% found once. Sequencing input: peripheral blood. This receptor was obtained from a human donor in a cohort sampled during active COVID-19.

The CDR3 DNA follows: TGTGCCTGGGCTCCTGCCAGCTATGGCTACACCTTC. Protein: CAWAPASYGYTF. The chain joins TRBV30 to TRBJ1-2, with D unclear. The CDR3 is 12 residues long. Trimming pared 5 bases from V and 4 bases from J, leaving 11 bases between. Germline V gives CDR1 GTSNPN, CDR2 SVGIG (reference sequence).